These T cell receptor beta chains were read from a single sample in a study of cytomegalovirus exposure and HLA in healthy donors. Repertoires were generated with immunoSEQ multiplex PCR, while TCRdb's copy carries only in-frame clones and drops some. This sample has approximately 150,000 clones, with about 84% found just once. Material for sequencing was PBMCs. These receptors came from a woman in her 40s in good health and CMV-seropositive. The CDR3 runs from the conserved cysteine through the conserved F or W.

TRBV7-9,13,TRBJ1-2,CSSRSGGSDGYTF
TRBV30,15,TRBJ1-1,CAWKARDRVYTEAFF
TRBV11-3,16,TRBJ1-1,CASSLGRGRENTEAFF
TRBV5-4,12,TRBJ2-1,CASSALGDEQFF
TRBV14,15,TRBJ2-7,CASSQGRGTAYEQYF
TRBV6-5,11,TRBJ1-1,CASSYDSEAFF
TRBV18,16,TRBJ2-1,CASSLTSGRRYNEQFF
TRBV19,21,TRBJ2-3,CASSIDVRGGLAGGPRDTQYF
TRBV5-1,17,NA,CASSLELAGVGQDEQYF
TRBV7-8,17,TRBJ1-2,CASSFLDRGYRYYGYTF
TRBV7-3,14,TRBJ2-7,CASSSGLAGGEQYF
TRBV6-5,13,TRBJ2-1,CASSFPSYHEQFF
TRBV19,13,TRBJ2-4,CASSNFADRGLTF
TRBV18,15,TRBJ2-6,CASSPGQAGANVLTF
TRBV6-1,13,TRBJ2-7,CASWGDIGGEQYF
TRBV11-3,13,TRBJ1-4,CASSRGQGEKLFF
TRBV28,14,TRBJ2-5,CASSFLPTQETQYF
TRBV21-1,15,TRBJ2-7,CATDGPRERMDEQYF
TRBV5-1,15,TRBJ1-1,CASSDPRGLNTEAFF
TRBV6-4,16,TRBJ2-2,CAGTSGRALITGELFF
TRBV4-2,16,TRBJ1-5,CASSQGRRGANQPQHF
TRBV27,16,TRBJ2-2,CASISTGGGITGELFF
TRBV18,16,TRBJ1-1,CASSPRQGSMDTEAFF
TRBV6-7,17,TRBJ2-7,CASSYPTGTGGVYEQYF
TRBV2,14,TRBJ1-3,CASSERQAGNTIYF
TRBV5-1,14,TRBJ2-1,CASSLLEDYNEQFF
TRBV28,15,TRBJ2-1,CASSRGASGRPEQFF
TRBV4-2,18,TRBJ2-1,CASSQDLSLAGVRNEQFF
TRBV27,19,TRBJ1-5,CASSLRVSGRGQGGQPQHF